A single sample gave rise to the 29 T cell receptor beta chains below, sequenced in a study of CD8+ T cells in alopecia areata. Once RNA had been extracted, it was reverse transcribed into cDNA to act as the sequencing template. Only in-frame clones appear in the TCRdb table, and some are missing; sequencing was by immunoSEQ multiplex PCR. The profile shows 150,000 to 200,000 clones, 55% of them singletons. Specimen: CD4+ T cells sorted from blood. These receptors were obtained from a human donor in good health.

This sequence joins TRBV28 and TRBJ1-5, with D hard to call. This CDR3 is built from 15 residues. Trimming removed 4 bases at V and 10 bases at J, with 20 bases between. CDR1 is MDHEN, CDR2 SYDVKM, per germline. The CDR3 loop reads CASSWSVPQSFPQHF. CDR3 bases: TGTGCCAGCAGTTGGTCGGTCCCGCAGAGTTTTCCCCAGCATTTT.

V is TRBV4-1 and J is TRBJ2-1, with 16 positions matching TRBD2. The CDR3 is 16 amino acids. After removal of 1 base from V and 14 bases from J, the junction contained 8 bases not matched to a gene. Looked up from germline, CDR1 is MGHRA and CDR2 is YSYEKL. The CDR3 region has the DNA TGCGCCAGCAGCCAAGGACCCGGGACTAGCGGGAGGGAGGAGTTCTTC. As protein: CASSQGPGTSGREEFF.

This chain connects TRBV25-1 to TRBJ1-1; D not certain. CDR3 length equals 12 residues. Germline-derived CDR1 and CDR2 are MGHDK and SYGVNS. V was shortened by 1 base and J by 8 bases, with 8 bases between the two germline ends. The CDR3 sequence is CASSEWAGEAFF. CDR3 coding DNA: TGTGCCAGCAGTGAATGGGCGGGAGAAGCTTTCTTT.

This chain joins TRBV2 and TRBJ2-3; the D gene is possibly TRBD2 (5 bases). V lost 4 bases and J 2 bases, leaving 13 bases between the germline ends. The germline V gene has CDR1 SNHLY and CDR2 FYNNEI. This CDR3 spans 15 amino acids. CDR3 in DNA: TGTGCCAGCAGTGGAGGGAGCGCCTCCACAGATACGCAGTATTTT. It is translated as CASSGGSASTDTQYF. The full variable domain, with the rest looked up from reference TRBV2 and TRBJ2-3, is EPEVTQTPSHQVTQMGQEVILRCVPISNHLYFYWYRQILGQKVEFLVSFYNNEISEKSEIFDDQFSVERPDGSNFTLKIRSTKLEDSAMYFCASSGGSASTDTQYFGPGTRLTVL.

The sample holds a few counts of this clone. The rearrangement uses TRBV10-3 and TRBJ2-2; 11 nucleotides match TRBD1. This CDR3 has 14 amino acids. The junction had 2 bases not matched to a gene; V was cut back by 7 bases and J by 4 bases. Germline V CDR1 and CDR2: ENHRY, SYGVKD. CDR3 amino acids: CAIKGTGGTGELFF. The CDR3 bases are TGTGCCATCAAGGGGACAGGGGGCACCGGGGAGCTGTTTTTT.

This clone came up a few times. This sequence joins TRBV29-1 and TRBJ2-1; TRBD2 is a possible D gene (5 bases). This CDR3 is 14 amino acids long. Germline V gives CDR1 SQVTM, CDR2 ANQGSEA. Deletions cut 4 bases from V and 12 bases from J, with 22 bases between. The CDR3 is CSVVRSGIIMGQFF. As DNA, the CDR3 is TGCAGCGTTGTGAGGTCGGGGATAATAATGGGGCAGTTCTTC.

The gene calls are TRBV23-1 and TRBJ1-5; D gene unclear. TRBV23-1 falls under the ORF class, with uncertain function. The germline V and J ends were trimmed by 1 base and 0 bases, with 16 bases remaining between them. The CDR3 has 18 residues. CDR3: CASSQCGREVYSNQPQHF. CDR3 DNA sequence: TGCGCCAGCAGTCAATGTGGTCGGGAGGTTTATAGCAATCAGCCCCAGCATTTT.

The V gene is TRBV10-3, the J gene TRBJ1-2; D remains ambiguous. The germline V gene has CDR1 ENHRY and CDR2 SYGVKD. CDR3 length: 14 amino acids. V dropped 2 bases and J dropped 5 bases, with 12 bases sitting between them. The CDR3 nucleotides are TGTGCCATCAGTGAGATTGCCGCGGCGTATGGCTACACCTTC. It is translated as CAISEIAAAYGYTF.

The rearrangement joins TRBV23-1 to TRBJ2-3, with 7 bases lining up with TRBD1. TRBV23-1 is an ORF; its function is uncertain. This CDR3 comprises 14 residues. V trimming: 6 bases; J trimming: 7 bases; junction bases outside the gene matches: 10. CDR3: CASRSETGPHTQYF. Written as DNA, the CDR3 is TGCGCCAGCAGATCGGAGACAGGGCCGCATACGCAGTATTTT.

The V call is TRBV7-9, the J call TRBJ2-7; D might be TRBD1 (6 bases). This CDR3 comprises 14 residues. Looked up from germline, CDR1 is SEHNR and CDR2 is FQNEAQ (reference sequence). V shed 1 base and J shed 3 bases, with 10 bases lying between them. The CDR3 DNA is TGTGCCAGCAGCTTAGAACAGGGTGACTACGAGCAGTACTTC. Translated: CASSLEQGDYEQYF.

The V call is TRBV25-1, the J call TRBJ2-1; 7 bases agree with TRBD2. V lost 3 bases, J lost 7 bases, and 15 bases stayed unmatched. This CDR3 comprises 17 residues. Germline lookup yields CDR1 MGHDK and CDR2 SYGVNS. DNA of the CDR3: TGTGCCAGCAGTGACTATGGGCAGGGAGGGGAGGGAAATGAGCAGTTCTTC. Translated: CASSDYGQGGEGNEQFF. Full variable domain (outside the CDR3, taken from reference TRBV25-1 and TRBJ2-1): EADIYQTPRYLVIGTGKKITLECSQTMGHDKMYWYQQDPGMELHLIHYSYGVNSTEKGDLSSESTVSRIRTEHFPLTLESARPSHTSQYLCASSDYGQGGEGNEQFFGPGTRLTVL.

This rearrangement joins TRBV7-2 to TRBJ2-3; tentatively, D is TRBD2 (6 bases). Trimming pared 5 bases from V and 0 bases from J, leaving 15 bases between. The CDR3 spans 16 residues. Germline values: CDR1 SGHTA, CDR2 FQGNSA. The CDR3 DNA reads as TGTGCCAGCAGCCGGGGACTCGGGATCAGCACAGATACGCAGTATTTT. Its translation: CASSRGLGISTDTQYF.

This chain uses TRBV4-1 with TRBJ2-2, with TRBD2 as a possible D gene (5 bases). With 1 base removed from V and 6 bases from J, the gap between germline ends came to 6 bases. From germline, CDR1 is MGHRA and CDR2 YSYEKL. The CDR3 spans 13 residues. The CDR3 nucleotides are TGCGCCAGCAGCCAAGTAGCGCCCGGGGAGCTGTTTTTT. Translation: CASSQVAPGELFF.

The chain's CDR3 is CASSLDRLPYSNQPQHF. As DNA, the CDR3 is TGTGCCAGCAGTCTGGACAGGCTTCCGTATAGCAATCAGCCCCAGCATTTT. The rearrangement uses TRBV2 and TRBJ1-5; 7 bases agree with TRBD1. The CDR3 extends over 17 amino acids. From germline, CDR1 is SNHLY and CDR2 FYNNEI. V dropped 5 bases and J dropped 0; count of bases not matched to a gene: 10. Based on the CDR3 plus reference TRBV2 and TRBJ1-5, the full variable domain is EPEVTQTPSHQVTQMGQEVILRCVPISNHLYFYWYRQILGQKVEFLVSFYNNEISEKSEIFDDQFSVERPDGSNFTLKIRSTKLEDSAMYFCASSLDRLPYSNQPQHFGDGTRLSIL.

The genes are TRBV6-6 and TRBJ1-2, with D unresolved. V lost 0 bases and J 7 bases, leaving 9 bases between the germline ends. CDR3 size: 13 residues. From germline, CDR1 is MNHNY and CDR2 SVGAGI (reference sequence). This chain's CDR3 is CASSYSQRVGYTF. CDR3 nucleotide sequence: TGTGCCAGCAGTTACTCACAAAGGGTTGGCTACACCTTC.

The V call is TRBV2, the J call TRBJ2-5; TRBD1 might be the D (6 bases). The CDR3 length is 16 residues. Germline CDR1 is SNHLY and CDR2 is FYNNEI. V was pared by 6 bases and J by 5 bases, with 22 bases between. The CDR3 reads CASSRQQGLSGETQYF. CDR3 nucleotides: TGTGCCAGCAGCCGGCAACAGGGCCTGTCGGGGGAGACCCAGTACTTC.

There are a few counts of this clone. The chain joins TRBV28 to TRBJ2-4; D gene unclear. Trimming removed 1 base from V and 9 bases from J, with 7 bases in between. Germline lookup yields CDR1 MDHEN and CDR2 SYDVKM. CDR3 size: 12 residues. The CDR3 nucleotides read TGTGCCAGCAGTTTATTGGTCGGCATTCAGTACTTC. Its translation: CASSLLVGIQYF.

The chain carries TRBV5-1 and TRBJ2-1; no clear D. The germline V and J ends were trimmed by 8 bases and 0 bases, with 15 bases remaining between them. In germline, CDR1 is SGHRS, CDR2 YFSETQ. The CDR3 is 15 amino acids. CDR3 DNA sequence: TGCGCCAGTATGAGCCAACGAGGCTCCTACAATGAGCAGTTCTTC. Encoded protein: CASMSQRGSYNEQFF.

This clone turned up a few times. This chain connects TRBV25-1 to TRBJ1-1, with D tentatively TRBD1 (6 bases). This CDR3 is 17 amino acids long. Trimming removed 5 bases from V and 0 bases from J, with 19 bases in between. Germline V CDR1 and CDR2: MGHDK, SYGVNS. The CDR3 DNA sequence: TGTGCCAGCAGTTATACAGGGAAGGGGAAAATGAACACTGAAGCTTTCTTT. It encodes CASSYTGKGKMNTEAFF.

This chain links TRBV5-6 with TRBJ2-7; D may correspond to TRBD1 or TRBD2 (5 bases each). Germline-derived CDR1 and CDR2 are SGHDT and YYEEEE. The CDR3 sequence is 13 residues long. The ends were cut back, 2 bases at V and 6 bases at J, with 12 bases in the middle. The CDR3 nucleotides are TGTGCCAGCAGCTTCGGGACCCAAGGCGAGCAGTACTTC. Residues: CASSFGTQGEQYF.

V is TRBV30 and J is TRBJ2-7; 7 bases align to TRBD1. The CDR3 is made up of 11 amino acids. V shed 1 base, J shed 9 bases, and the junction held 3 bases outside the gene matches. Per the germline V gene, CDR1 is GTSNPN and CDR2 is SVGIG (reference sequence). The DNA for the CDR3 is TGTGCCTGGAGTGAAGGGACAGTGCAGTACTTC. Its translation: CAWSEGTVQYF.

This clone was observed many times. The CDR3 is CASSQERLAADTQYF. As DNA, the CDR3 is TGTGCCAGCAGCCAGGAAAGACTGGCGGCAGATACGCAGTATTTT. This rearrangement joins TRBV7-2 to TRBJ2-3; no clear D gene. This CDR3 is 15 amino acids long. Looked up from germline, CDR1 is SGHTA and CDR2 is FQGNSA. V shed 5 bases and J shed 4 bases, with 16 bases lying between them. The whole variable domain, remainder taken from reference TRBV7-2 and TRBJ2-3, is GAGVSQSPSNKVTEKGKDVELRCDPISGHTALYWYRQSLGQGLEFLIYFQGNSAPDKSGLPSDRFSAERTGGSVSTLTIQRTQQEDSAVYLCASSQERLAADTQYFGPGTRLTVL.

This clone has more than one count but fewer than ten. The CDR3 nucleotides read TGTGCCAGCAGCGTCCGACTAGCGGGAGTGGAGACCCAGTACTTC. This translates into CASSVRLAGVETQYF. The rearrangement joins TRBV7-2 to TRBJ2-5, with 12 nucleotides matching TRBD2. The germline V gene encodes CDR1 SGHTA and CDR2 FQGNSA. There are 15 residues in the CDR3. Trimming cost V 5 bases and J 5 bases; bases outside gene matches: 6.

This sequence joins TRBV7-9 and TRBJ2-1, with D possibly TRBD2 on 6 matching bases. Per the germline V gene, CDR1 is SEHNR and CDR2 is FQNEAQ (reference sequence). The CDR3 runs to 13 residues. Trimming left V 5 bases short and J 8 bases short, with 13 bases between. The CDR3 spells CASSQTSFHEQFF. The CDR3 region has the DNA TGTGCCAGCAGCCAGACTAGTTTCCATGAGCAGTTCTTC.

The chain uses TRBV30 and TRBJ1-1, with 7 bases aligning to TRBD1. In germline, CDR1 is GTSNPN, CDR2 SVGIG (reference sequence). This CDR3 is built from 13 residues. The V and J ends lost 8 bases and 3 bases, in that order; junction bases with no gene match: 9. The CDR3 DNA reads as TGTGCCGGATACAGGGGTGGGTACACTGAAGCTTTCTTT. It is translated as CAGYRGGYTEAFF.

V gene TRBV6-5 combines with J gene TRBJ1-1; D not certain. The CDR3 spans 11 residues. Trimming pared 5 bases from V and 4 bases from J, leaving 5 bases between. Germline V gene lookup returns CDR1 MNHEY and CDR2 SVGAGI. CDR3 in amino acids: CASSVVTEAFF. The CDR3 coding sequence is TGTGCCAGCAGTGTGGTCACTGAAGCTTTCTTT.

The J gene is TRBJ2-5, the V gene TRBV10-2, with TRBD2 matching over 11 bases. Per germline, CDR1 WSHSY and CDR2 SAAADI. This CDR3 comprises 14 residues. V shed 10 bases and J 4 bases; nucleotides not matched to a gene: 8. The CDR3 is CATSPGLAAETQYF. The DNA for the CDR3 is TGCGCCACTTCCCCGGGACTAGCGGCAGAGACCCAGTACTTC.

The genes are TRBV18 and TRBJ2-3; D gene unclear. The CDR3 is 16 residues long. Trimming shortened V by 3 bases and J by 2 bases, and 15 bases separated the two germline ends. Per the germline V gene, CDR1 is KGHSH and CDR2 is LQKENI. CDR3 in amino acids: CASSPELPRATDTQYF. Here the CDR3 DNA reads TGTGCCAGCTCACCCGAACTCCCTCGGGCCACAGATACGCAGTATTTT.

The chain has TRBV28 and TRBJ2-7, with D possibly being TRBD1 or TRBD2 (5 bases each). V lost 3 bases and J lost 2, with 11 bases in between. The CDR3 spans 14 residues. From germline, CDR1 is MDHEN and CDR2 SYDVKM. In nucleotides, the CDR3 is TGTGCCAGCAGTTTTTCCGGGACGCCCTACGAGCAGTACTTC. This sequence encodes CASSFSGTPYEQYF.